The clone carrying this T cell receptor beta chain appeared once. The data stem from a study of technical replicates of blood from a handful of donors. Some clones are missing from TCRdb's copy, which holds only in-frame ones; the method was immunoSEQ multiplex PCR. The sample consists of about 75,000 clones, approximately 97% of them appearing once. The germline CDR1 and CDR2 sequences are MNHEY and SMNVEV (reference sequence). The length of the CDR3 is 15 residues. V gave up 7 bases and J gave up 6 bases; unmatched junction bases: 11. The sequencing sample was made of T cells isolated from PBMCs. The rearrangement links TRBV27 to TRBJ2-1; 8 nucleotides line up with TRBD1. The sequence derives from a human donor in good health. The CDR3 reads CASIDRGVSGNEQFF. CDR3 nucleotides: TGTGCCAGCATTGACAGGGGTGTAAGCGGCAATGAGCAGTTCTTC.